This T cell receptor (beta chain) was obtained from a study of T cells after yellow fever vaccination. Whole-study results and caveats: A large majority of primary-vaccination clones showed up again after the booster (approximately 95% CD4, around 90% CD8). A weaker secondary response peaked on day 5, the primary on day 15. Researchers noted that a small share of clonotypes showed up in both CD4 and CD8 compartments.

About this clonotype itself: Its target is not known.

Trimming left V 6 bases short and J 3 bases short, with 11 bases between. The CDR3 is 13 amino acids. Germline CDR1 MNHEY, CDR2 SVGEGT. Synthesis of TCR cDNA relied on 5'RACE template switching, which attached a universal primer site and UMIs. TCRdb recomputed calls from the 5' RACE reads with MiXCR, one row per CDR3 protein. The sample has a few hundred thousand distinct CDR3 sequences; about 9.9% are singletons. The TCR sequence derives from a man between 18 and 29 years old who received the YFV17D yellow fever vaccine. This chain uses TRBV6-2 or TRBV6-3 with TRBJ1-1; TRBD1 is a possible D gene (6 bases). The specimen was PBMCs, collected on the day of the first yellow fever vaccination. CDR3 amino acids: CASRNREDTEAFF. In DNA form, the CDR3 reads TGTGCCAGCAGAAACAGGGAGGACACTGAAGCTTTCTTT.